The following is a T cell receptor beta chain sequence with its context. Germline CDR1 is LNHDA and CDR2 is SQIVND (reference sequence). V lost 1 base and J lost 3; bases outside the gene matches: 1. CDR3 size: 14 residues. This sample is drawn from a study of T cell changes during pregnancy in multiple sclerosis. Generated by immunoSEQ multiplex PCR, the TCRdb table keeps only in-frame clones and is missing some. The sample yields about 59,000 clones, roughly 94% seen once. This receptor was taken from a female donor with multiple sclerosis, enrolled in a pregnancy study. The chain couples TRBV19 to TRBJ1-2, with 8 nucleotides matching TRBD1. The starting material was CD8+ T cells from peripheral blood mononuclear cells, obtained after pregnancy. The CDR3 sequence: CASSIVTGDYGYTF. The CDR3 bases are TGTGCCAGTAGTATAGTGACAGGGGACTATGGCTACACCTTC. Filled out from reference TRBV19 and TRBJ1-2, the complete variable domain reads DGGITQSPKYLFRKEGQNVTLSCEQNLNHDAMYWYRQDPGQGLRLIYYSQIVNDFQKGDIAEGYSVSREKKESFPLTVTSAQKNPTAFYLCASSIVTGDYGYTFGSGTRLTVV.